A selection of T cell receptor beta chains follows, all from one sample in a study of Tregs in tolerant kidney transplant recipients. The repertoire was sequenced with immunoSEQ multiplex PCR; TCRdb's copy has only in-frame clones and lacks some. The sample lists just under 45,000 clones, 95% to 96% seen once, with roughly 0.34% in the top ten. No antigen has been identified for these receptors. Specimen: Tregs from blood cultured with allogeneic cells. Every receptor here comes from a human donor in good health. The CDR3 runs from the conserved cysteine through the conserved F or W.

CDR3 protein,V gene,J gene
CASSTRGRRLNTEAFF,TRBV19,TRBJ1-1
CASKQGWLAPDTQYF,TRBV5-6,TRBJ2-3
CASRINSGNTIYF,TRBV10-2,TRBJ1-3
CASSYPGLAGDEQFF,TRBV6-6,TRBJ2-1
CASSESEGLGEETQYF,TRBV10-2,TRBJ2-5
CASSLGPVSGANVLTF,TRBV5-4,TRBJ2-6
CASSPAGTPFREQYF,TRBV7-9,TRBJ2-7
CASSLTTGLGNTIYF,TRBV18,TRBJ1-3
CASSYSGGGSYEQYF,TRBV6-5,TRBJ2-7
CASSPYPASSYNEQFF,TRBV5-1,TRBJ2-1
CASSYFGVTRNEKLFF,TRBV6-5,TRBJ1-4
CASSLGQPYGYTF,TRBV7-3,TRBJ1-2
CATSSPGQGGLRYGYTF,TRBV15,TRBJ1-2
CAGSYRDGGLWGFF,TRBV19,TRBJ2-1
CASRPYAVSYEQYF,TRBV5-1,TRBJ2-7
CASSPDPAGSYNEQFF,TRBV25-1,TRBJ2-1
CAGSGLLNLPEQFF,TRBV7-9,TRBJ2-1
CASRGGRSLGAFF,TRBV6-1,TRBJ1-1
CASSRGQGVYGYTF,TRBV5-1,TRBJ1-2
CASSQDWVGSVRSYNEQFF,TRBV4-1,TRBJ2-1
CASSYGKGFYEQYF,TRBV6-5,TRBJ2-7
CASGLSWGTEAFF,TRBV12-5,TRBJ1-1
CASSPEGGVHEKLFF,TRBV7-9,TRBJ1-4
CSVPAGTSGSKETQYF,TRBV29-1,TRBJ2-5
CASSVLPGVEQFF,TRBV9,TRBJ2-1
CASSPRTGPYNEQFF,TRBV27,TRBJ2-1
CASSPGLAGGRTGELFF,TRBV7-2,TRBJ2-2
CASSSTPEGSPLHF,TRBV7-9,TRBJ1-6